Shown below are 12 T cell receptor beta chains from a single sample sequenced in a study of T cell responses to AZD1222 COVID-19 vaccine. The table came from immunoSEQ multiplex PCR; TCRdb's copy has only in-frame clones and leaves some out. The sample has 150,000 or so clones; about 92% are singletons. The starting material was peripheral blood, obtained on day 0 of AZD1222 vaccination. The source is an adult in good health.

The rearrangement joins TRBV7-9 to TRBJ1-5; no reliable D call. Germline CDR1 is SEHNR and CDR2 is FQNEAQ (reference sequence). The CDR3 consists of 15 residues. The V and J ends lost 5 bases and 1 base respectively, with 12 bases between them. The CDR3 sequence is CASSRGGTSNQPQHF. The CDR3 nucleotides are TGTGCCAGCAGCCGGGGAGGCACCAGCAATCAGCCCCAGCATTTT.

This rearrangement joins TRBV6-1 to TRBJ1-5; D gene ambiguous. The V and J ends lost 3 bases and 2 bases respectively, with 8 bases between them. In germline, CDR1 is MNHNS, CDR2 SASEGT. This CDR3 has 14 residues. In nucleotides, the CDR3 is TGTGCCAGCAGTGAGCTGCTGGGCAATCAGCCCCAGCATTTT. Translation: CASSELLGNQPQHF.

The chain recombines TRBV7-3 with TRBJ2-1, with 9 positions matching TRBD1. The CDR3 has 15 amino acids. CDR1 is SGHTA and CDR2 is FQGTGA in the germline V gene. Trimming at V came to 5 bases and at J to 1 base, leaving 3 bases not matched to a gene. The CDR3 DNA sequence: TGTGCCAGCAGCCGACAGGGGGGTTCCTACAATGAGCAGTTCTTC. It encodes CASSRQGGSYNEQFF. Full variable domain (outside the CDR3, taken from reference TRBV7-3 and TRBJ2-1): GAGVSQTPSNKVTEKGKYVELRCDPISGHTALYWYRQSLGQGPEFLIYFQGTGAADDSGLPNDRFFAVRPEGSVSTLKIQRTERGDSAVYLCASSRQGGSYNEQFFGPGTRLTVL.

The rearrangement joins TRBV5-4 to TRBJ2-1; TRBD1 matches at 7 bases. CDR1 and CDR2 from the germline V gene are SGHNT and YYREEE (reference sequence). The CDR3 totals 14 residues. After removal of 4 bases from V and 4 bases from J, the junction contained 5 bases not matched to a gene. The CDR3 DNA sequence: TGTGCCAGCAGCCCACCGGGACAGTACAATGAGCAGTTCTTC. Amino acid sequence: CASSPPGQYNEQFF.

This clone has only one observation. The chain is built from TRBV11-2 and TRBJ2-7; D perhaps matches TRBD1 (5 bases). With 1 base removed from V and 4 bases from J, the gap between germline ends came to 11 bases. Germline CDR1 and CDR2: SGHAT and FQNNGV. There are 14 residues in the CDR3. DNA for the CDR3: TGTGCCAGCAGCTTAGGGGGCAGGCCGTACGAGCAGTACTTC. This codes for CASSLGGRPYEQYF.

The CDR3 loop reads CASSQPGHRREAFF. CDR3 nucleotide sequence: TGTGCCAGCAGCCAACCGGGACACCGGAGAGAAGCTTTCTTT. The chain has TRBV4-2 and TRBJ1-1; maybe TRBD1 (6 bases). V dropped 2 bases and J dropped 8 bases, with 15 bases sitting between them. The CDR3 loop spans 14 amino acids. Per germline, CDR1 LGHNA and CDR2 YNFKEQ.

The CDR3 region has the DNA TGTGCCAGCTCACCCCCGGTCAACCATGAAGCTTTCTTT. Translated, it gives CASSPPVNHEAFF. The rearrangement uses TRBV18 and TRBJ1-1; D not resolved. Trimming pared 3 bases from V and 7 bases from J, leaving 12 bases between. The CDR3 runs 13 residues. Germline CDR1 reads KGHSH; CDR2 reads LQKENI.

The chain carries TRBV5-1 and TRBJ1-2; D unresolved. V lost 0 bases, J lost 3 bases, and 12 bases lay in between. The germline gives CDR1 SGHRS, CDR2 YFSETQ. The CDR3 has 15 amino acids. CDR3 protein: CASSLARFQDYGYTF. Here the CDR3 DNA reads TGCGCCAGCAGCTTGGCCCGGTTCCAGGACTATGGCTACACCTTC.

V and J are TRBV2 and TRBJ1-2; TRBD1 aligns across 7 bases. This CDR3 comprises 14 residues. Germline assignment: CDR1 SNHLY and CDR2 FYNNEI. V was pared by 8 bases and J by 1 base, with 7 bases of the junction left unmatched. CDR3 residues: CASVDYRGNYGYTF. The CDR3 bases are TGTGCCAGCGTAGACTACAGGGGTAACTATGGCTACACCTTC. Complete variable domain (other parts from reference TRBV2 and TRBJ1-2): EPEVTQTPSHQVTQMGQEVILRCVPISNHLYFYWYRQILGQKVEFLVSFYNNEISEKSEIFDDQFSVERPDGSNFTLKIRSTKLEDSAMYFCASVDYRGNYGYTFGSGTRLTVV.

The gene calls are TRBV14 and TRBJ1-5; D is unclear. CDR1 is SGHDN, CDR2 FVKESK, per germline. V dropped 4 bases and J dropped 7 bases, with 14 bases sitting between them. This CDR3 is built from 14 residues. The CDR3 spells CASSRSGFGQPQHF. The DNA for the CDR3 is TGTGCCAGCAGCCGTTCTGGGTTTGGCCAGCCCCAGCATTTT.

The chain uses TRBV28 and TRBJ1-4; D gene unclear. V lost 2 bases and J 8 bases, leaving 6 bases between the germline ends. CDR1 and CDR2 (germline): MDHEN, SYDVKM. There are 12 residues in the CDR3. The CDR3 sequence is CASSLPNEKLFF. The DNA of the CDR3 is TGTGCCAGCAGTTTACCCAACGAAAAACTGTTTTTT. Supplemented by reference TRBV28 and TRBJ1-4, the full variable domain reads DVKVTQSSRYLVKRTGEKVFLECVQDMDHENMFWYRQDPGLGLRLIYFSYDVKMKEKGDIPEGYSVSREKKERFSLILESASTNQTSMYLCASSLPNEKLFFGSGTQLSVL.

The V and J genes are TRBV30 and TRBJ1-5, with a possible D match to TRBD1 (5 bases). Per the germline V gene, CDR1 is GTSNPN and CDR2 is SVGIG (reference sequence). V was cut by 0 bases and J by 5 bases, with 8 bases left in between. The length of the CDR3 is 13 residues. This CDR3 is CAWSVGRDQPQHF. In DNA, the CDR3 is TGTGCCTGGAGTGTCGGCAGGGATCAGCCCCAGCATTTT.